These T cell receptor beta chains were read from a single sample in a study of blood T cell repertoires in COVID-19. Libraries were prepared by immunoSEQ multiplex PCR; TCRdb keeps only in-frame clonotypes and omits some of them. Counted here are about 210,000 clones, more than 75% occurring once; the ten biggest clones make up approximately 4.3%. Sequences were obtained from PBMCs or T cells enriched from blood (not recorded which). The receptors stem from a man under 40 with acute COVID-19. CDR3s include the opening cysteine and the closing phenylalanine or tryptophan. D genes are given only for firm matches. Size is stated for part of the rows, as once, few or many counts, or as a class when the clone is expanded.

j_call,d_call,v_call,clone_size,cdr3_nt,cdr3_aa
TRBJ1-5,TRBD1,TRBV6-5,-,TGTGCCAGCAGTTACTCGGGGGGACAGAATCAGCCCCAGCATTTT,CASSYSGGQNQPQHF
TRBJ2-7,TRBD1,TRBV2,-,TGTGCCAGCAGTGGTCACAGGGGGAGTGTATACGAGCAGTACTTC,CASSGHRGSVYEQYF
TRBJ1-1,-,TRBV12-5,-,TGTGCTAGTGGCTTTGGGCTCACTGAAGCTTTCTTT,CASGFGLTEAFF
TRBJ2-1,-,TRBV11-3,-,TGTGCCAGCAGCTCATGGGGGGGCTCAAATGAGCAGTTCTTC,CASSSWGGSNEQFF
TRBJ1-2,-,TRBV7-9,-,TGTGCCAGCAGCAATTCGGGACTCTATGGCTACACCTTC,CASSNSGLYGYTF
TRBJ1-5,-,TRBV28,-,TGTGCCAGCAGGCTGGGAGGGTACGGCAATCAGCCCCAGCATTTT,CASRLGGYGNQPQHF
TRBJ1-6,TRBD1,TRBV2,once,TGTGCCAGCAGCCCGGGACAGTGGAATTCACCCCTCCACTTT,CASSPGQWNSPLHF
TRBJ2-7,-,TRBV3-1/TRBV3-2,-,TGTGCCAGCAGCCGAAGCAGACAGTCCTACGAGCAGTACTTC,CASSRSRQSYEQYF
TRBJ2-7,TRBD1,TRBV7-2,-,TGTGCCAGCAGCTTGGGGACAGGGCCCTACGAGCAGTACTTC,CASSLGTGPYEQYF
TRBJ2-7,-,TRBV13,-,TGTGCCAGCAGCTTCCTGACACAATCCTACGAGCAGTACTTC,CASSFLTQSYEQYF
TRBJ2-4,TRBD2,TRBV19,-,TGTGCCAGTAGTAACGGGCCTAGCGGGGGAGGAACTCTAGCCAAAAACATTCAGTACTTC,CASSNGPSGGGTLAKNIQYF